The 27 T cell receptor beta chains below all came from one sample that was sequenced in a study of blood T cell repertoires in COVID-19. Libraries were prepared by immunoSEQ multiplex PCR; TCRdb keeps only in-frame clonotypes and omits some of them. The sample has approximately 160,000 clones; roughly 80% are singletons. The sequenced sample consisted of peripheral blood. All receptors come from a man aged 65-85 years with acute or convalescent COVID-19.

The chain uses TRBV12-5 and TRBJ1-2; TRBD1 matches 10 bases. The CDR3 consists of 15 residues. J lost 4 bases, V lost 3 bases, and 5 bases had no gene match. The germline gives CDR1 LGHNT, CDR2 FRNRAP. The CDR3 reads CASGLPRQGAYGYTF. The CDR3 DNA follows: TGTGCTAGTGGTTTACCAAGACAGGGGGCCTATGGCTACACCTTC.

This clone was detected once. This sample also contains other DNA sequences that code for the same CDR3. The chain recombines TRBV10-3 with TRBJ2-3; 7 positions match TRBD1. CDR3 length: 15 residues. V was clipped by 11 bases and J by 2 bases; unmatched bases: 13. Germline CDR1 and CDR2: ENHRY and SYGVKD. The CDR3 DNA is TGTGCCGGCTCGCCTGGACAGGCAACCACAGATACGCAGTATTTT. Translation gives CAGSPGQATTDTQYF.

The V gene is TRBV28, the J gene TRBJ2-1, with D perhaps TRBD2 (6 bases). This CDR3 has 14 amino acids. CDR1 and CDR2 (germline): MDHEN, SYDVKM. V was pared by 4 bases and J by 12 bases, with 19 bases between. The CDR3 DNA is TGTGCCAGCAGTTCACCGGGAGACAGTGGGCGGCAGTTCTTC. Translation gives CASSSPGDSGRQFF. The complete variable domain, with remaining parts taken from reference TRBV28 and TRBJ2-1, reads DVKVTQSSRYLVKRTGEKVFLECVQDMDHENMFWYRQDPGLGLRLIYFSYDVKMKEKGDIPEGYSVSREKKERFSLILESASTNQTSMYLCASSSPGDSGRQFFGPGTRLTVL.

The chain joins TRBV2 to TRBJ2-1; 9 bases are shared with TRBD2. V was clipped by 4 bases and J by 3 bases; unmatched bases: 4. The CDR3 is 15 residues long. Germline lookup yields CDR1 SNHLY and CDR2 FYNNEI. CDR3 sequence (DNA): TGTGCCAGCAGTGTGCTAGCGGGAAACTACAATGAGCAGTTCTTC. This codes for CASSVLAGNYNEQFF.

The rearrangement joins TRBV11-2 to TRBJ1-3; D remains ambiguous. CDR3 length equals 13 residues. CDR1 and CDR2 from the germline V gene are SGHAT and FQNNGV. Trimming stripped 4 bases from V and 6 bases from J, with 10 bases between. CDR3 sequence (DNA): TGTGCCAGCAGCTCGGGAGAGTCAAACACCATATATTTT. This encodes CASSSGESNTIYF.

The J gene is TRBJ2-7, the V gene TRBV10-3; 8 bases are shared with TRBD2. Germline CDR1 reads ENHRY; CDR2 reads SYGVKD. The V gene end was trimmed by 6 bases and the J gene end by 5 bases; junction bases not matched to a gene: 9. The CDR3 extends over 14 amino acids. CDR3: CAISNSFGGDEQYF. The CDR3 DNA follows: TGTGCCATCAGCAATTCCTTCGGGGGGGACGAGCAGTACTTC.

This clone appeared a few times. This chain joins TRBV5-4 and TRBJ2-3, with TRBD1 matching over 9 bases. This CDR3 is built from 16 residues. Germline V gene data show CDR1 as SGHNT and CDR2 as YYREEE (reference sequence). J gave up 4 bases and V 2 bases, and 8 bases lay outside the gene matches. The CDR3 nucleotides read TGTGCCAGCAGCTTTGACGGACAGGGGTTCTCAGATACGCAGTATTTT. The encoded protein is CASSFDGQGFSDTQYF.

The chain is built from TRBV5-8 and TRBJ2-1, with 7 bases matching TRBD2. CDR3 length: 16 amino acids. V was clipped by 1 base and J by 2 bases; unmatched bases: 6. Germline V gene lookup returns CDR1 SGHTS and CDR2 YDEGEE. CDR3 sequence (DNA): TGTGCCAGCAGCTTGTATGGGGGGGAGACCTACAATGAGCAGTTCTTC. Translation gives CASSLYGGETYNEQFF.

This clone has a single count. The V and J genes are TRBV28 and TRBJ1-5; 10 bases fit TRBD1. Per germline, CDR1 MDHEN and CDR2 SYDVKM. This CDR3 contains 15 residues. V shed 2 bases, J shed 4 bases, and the junction held 2 bases outside the gene matches. The CDR3 loop reads CASSLGTGENQPQHF. DNA for the CDR3: TGTGCCAGCAGTTTAGGGACAGGGGAAAATCAGCCCCAGCATTTT. Drawing the rest from reference TRBV28 and TRBJ1-5, the complete variable domain is DVKVTQSSRYLVKRTGEKVFLECVQDMDHENMFWYRQDPGLGLRLIYFSYDVKMKEKGDIPEGYSVSREKKERFSLILESASTNQTSMYLCASSLGTGENQPQHFGDGTRLSIL.

V is TRBV21-1 and J is TRBJ2-3; TRBD2, the table's D call, lacks a check against the DNA. TRBV21-1 constitutes a pseudogene. The CDR3 contains 20 residues. For the CDR3, the DNA is TGTGCCAGCAGCAAAGCGCTTTGGGGGCGACTAGCGGGGGGCGCAGATACGCAGTATTTT. Its translation: CASSKALWGRLAGGADTQYF.

The chain links TRBV2 to TRBJ2-1; D gene unclear. The CDR3 runs to 12 residues. The germline gives CDR1 SNHLY, CDR2 FYNNEI. V was pared by 8 bases and J by 7 bases, with 12 bases between. The CDR3 sequence is CASSSSFNEQFF. CDR3 nucleotide sequence: TGTGCCAGCTCCTCTTCGTTTAATGAGCAGTTCTTC.

The gene calls are TRBV14 and TRBJ1-2, with TRBD1 identical over 10 bases. This CDR3 has 13 residues. V lost 1 base and J lost 12; bases outside the gene matches: 5. Germline loops: CDR1 SGHDN, CDR2 FVKESK. For the CDR3, the DNA is TGTGCCAGCAGCCAAGTCGGGGGACAGGGGAACACCTTC. Translated, it gives CASSQVGGQGNTF.

This chain links TRBV28 with TRBJ1-4; D is unclear. Germline CDR1 and CDR2: MDHEN and SYDVKM. Trimming removed 7 bases at V and 0 bases at J, with 9 bases between. This CDR3 has 14 residues. CDR3 in amino acids: CASILQSTNEKLFF. CDR3 sequence (DNA): TGTGCCAGCATACTCCAATCAACTAATGAAAAACTGTTTTTT.

The chain uses TRBV6-6 and TRBJ2-2, with 8 bases that match TRBD1. Germline loops: CDR1 MNHNY, CDR2 SVGAGI (reference sequence). The length of the CDR3 is 16 residues. The V gene end was trimmed by 0 bases and the J gene end by 5 bases; junction bases not matched to a gene: 5. The DNA of the CDR3 is TGTGCCAGCAGTTACTCCAGGGGGCGCGGTACCGGGGAGCTGTTTTTT. It codes for CASSYSRGRGTGELFF.

The J gene is TRBJ1-2, the V gene TRBV5-8, with a tentative D call TRBD1 (5 bases). The CDR3 is made up of 11 amino acids. Germline V gene lookup returns CDR1 SGHTS and CDR2 YDEGEE. Trimming took off 5 bases at V and 8 bases at J, with 10 bases between the two ends. CDR3 sequence: CASSSGGGYTF. The CDR3 DNA is TGTGCCAGCAGTTCCGGGGGGGGCTACACCTTC.

The chain has TRBV27 and TRBJ1-5; TRBD1 aligns across 10 bases. The CDR3 contains 17 residues. The trim removed 7 bases at V and 3 bases at J, leaving 12 bases unmatched. Germline CDR1 MNHEY, CDR2 SMNVEV (reference sequence). CDR3: CASKRTGGEIFNQPQHF. The CDR3 nucleotides read TGTGCCAGCAAGCGGACAGGGGGTGAGATTTTCAATCAGCCCCAGCATTTT.

This clone was seen many times. The rearrangement uses TRBV7-9 and TRBJ2-2; possible D gene TRBD2, 5 bases. CDR3 length: 14 amino acids. CDR1 is SEHNR, CDR2 FQNEAQ, per germline (reference sequence). The V gene lost 9 bases and the J gene lost 1 base, with 12 bases spanning the gap. This chain's CDR3 is CASSAPGNTGELFF. The CDR3 nucleotides read TGTGCCAGTAGCGCCCCCGGGAACACCGGGGAGCTGTTTTTT.

The chain has TRBV14 and TRBJ2-3; the D gene is possibly TRBD1 (6 bases). The CDR3 runs to 14 residues. V gave up 1 base and J gave up 2 bases, with 7 bases separating them. Per the germline V gene, CDR1 is SGHDN and CDR2 is FVKESK. CDR3 loop: CASSQGGHTDTQYF. The CDR3 DNA sequence: TGTGCCAGCAGCCAAGGGGGGCACACAGATACGCAGTATTTT.

The rearrangement uses TRBV11-1 and TRBJ1-5; D not resolved. The CDR3 has 15 amino acids. Trimming took 4 bases from V and 5 from J, leaving 15 bases between them. CDR1 SGHAT and CDR2 FQDESV come from the germline V gene (reference sequence). The CDR3 spells CASSSRGGSDQPQHF. CDR3 DNA sequence: TGTGCCAGCAGCTCAAGAGGTGGCAGCGATCAGCCCCAGCATTTT. Drawing the rest from reference TRBV11-1 and TRBJ1-5, the complete variable domain is EAEVAQSPRYKITEKSQAVAFWCDPISGHATLYWYRQILGQGPELLVQFQDESVVDDSQLPKDRFSAERLKGVDSTLKIQPAELGDSAMYLCASSSRGGSDQPQHFGDGTRLSIL.

CDR3 sequence (DNA): TGCGCCAGCAGCCAAGGGGGGACAGTTCGGGTCGAAGAGCAGTACTTC. Protein product: CASSQGGTVRVEEQYF. The rearrangement joins TRBV4-3 to TRBJ2-7; 7 bases map to TRBD1. Germline CDR1 and CDR2: LGHNA and YSLEER. The CDR3 is 16 residues long. V trimming: 1 base; J trimming: 7 bases; junction bases outside the gene matches: 13.

This clone occurred once. This chain links TRBV4-1 with TRBJ1-3; maybe TRBD1 (6 bases). Germline V gene lookup returns CDR1 MGHRA and CDR2 YSYEKL. The CDR3 is 19 amino acids. V was pared by 0 bases and J by 3 bases, with 21 bases between. CDR3 region: CASSQDSSFGGRGGNTIYF. Written as DNA, the CDR3 is TGCGCCAGCAGCCAAGATTCGTCTTTTGGGGGCCGTGGTGGAAACACCATATATTTT.

The gene calls are TRBV19 and TRBJ1-1, with 8 bases that match TRBD1. CDR1 and CDR2 (germline): LNHDA, SQIVND (reference sequence). The CDR3 is 12 amino acids. The DNA for the CDR3 is TGTGGGACAGGGAGGAGGGGGACTGAAGCTTTCTTT. Amino acid sequence: CGTGRRGTEAFF.

The V call is TRBV12-3 or TRBV12-4, the J call TRBJ1-1; D unresolved. The germline V and J ends were trimmed by 0 bases and 5 bases, with 7 bases remaining between them. The CDR3 is 13 residues long. In nucleotides, the CDR3 is TGTGCCAGCAGTTTAGCGGCTAGGACTGAAGCTTTCTTT. The encoded protein is CASSLAARTEAFF.

V gene TRBV5-1 combines with J gene TRBJ2-5; TRBD1 aligns across 10 bases. Germline V gives CDR1 SGHRS, CDR2 YFSETQ. The CDR3 runs 16 residues. V trimming: 0 bases; J trimming: 1 base; junction bases outside the gene matches: 3. CDR3 DNA sequence: TGCGCCAGCAGCTTGGCTGGGACAGGGGCCCAAGAGACCCAGTACTTC. It translates to CASSLAGTGAQETQYF.

In its sample, this clone was seen a few times. The chain carries TRBV2 and TRBJ2-1, with D maybe TRBD2 (6 bases). Deletions cut 1 base from V and 1 base from J, with 14 bases between. The germline CDR1 and CDR2 sequences are SNHLY and FYNNEI. CDR3 size: 17 residues. The CDR3 DNA reads as TGTGCCAGCAGTGAAGGTTTTGGGGGGTGGTCCTACAATGAGCAGTTCTTC. Translating it yields CASSEGFGGWSYNEQFF.

The table lists this clone with a count of one. The J gene is TRBJ1-1, the V gene TRBV7-9, with a weak D call TRBD1 (5 bases). Germline V CDR1 and CDR2: SEHNR, FQNEAQ (reference sequence). V was trimmed by 5 bases and J by 4 bases, leaving 20 bases between them. This CDR3 comprises 16 residues. CDR3 protein: CASSPHRAGGSTEAFF. Here the CDR3 DNA reads TGTGCCAGCAGCCCTCATCGGGCCGGGGGATCCACTGAAGCTTTCTTT.

The rearrangement uses TRBV9 and TRBJ2-3; 10 nucleotides line up with TRBD2. The CDR3 length is 14 residues. V lost 3 bases to trimming and J lost 3 bases; unmatched junction nucleotides: 1. The germline CDR1 and CDR2 sequences are SGDLS and YYNGEE. CDR3 DNA: TGTGCCAGCAGCGAACTAGCGGGAACAGATACGCAGTATTTT. This gives the protein CASSELAGTDTQYF.